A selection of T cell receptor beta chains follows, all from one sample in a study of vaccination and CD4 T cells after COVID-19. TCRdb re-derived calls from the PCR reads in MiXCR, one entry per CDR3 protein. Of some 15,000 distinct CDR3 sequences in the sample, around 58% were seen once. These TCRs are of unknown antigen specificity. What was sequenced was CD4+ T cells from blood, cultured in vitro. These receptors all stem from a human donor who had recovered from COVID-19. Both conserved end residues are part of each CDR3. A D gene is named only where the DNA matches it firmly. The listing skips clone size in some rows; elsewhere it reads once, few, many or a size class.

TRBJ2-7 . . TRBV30 TGTGCCTGGAGTGTTGGCGTAGAGCAGTACTTC CAWSVGVEQYF
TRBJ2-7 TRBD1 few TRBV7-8 TGTGCCAGCAGCGTACCCGGGACAGCTCACTACGGCCAGTACTTC CASSVPGTAHYGQYF
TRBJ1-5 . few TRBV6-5 TGTGCCAGCAGTTACGCAGGGGGCAATCAGCCCCAGCATTTT CASSYAGGNQPQHF
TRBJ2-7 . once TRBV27 TGTGCCAGCAGTTCCCGGGACCGAATTTGGGAGCAGTACTTC CASSSRDRIWEQYF
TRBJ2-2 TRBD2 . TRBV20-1 TGCAGTGCTAGGGATTCGGAGCGGGAGGTGACCGGGGAGCTGTTTTTT CSARDSEREVTGELFF
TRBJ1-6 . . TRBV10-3 TGTGCCATTACAGGGCGCGAGAATTCACCCCTCCACTTT CAITGRENSPLHF
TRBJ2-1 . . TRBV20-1 TGCAGTGCTAGAGATCTAACCGGGACTCTCAATGAGCAGTTCTTC CSARDLTGTLNEQFF
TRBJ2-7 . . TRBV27 TGTGCCAGCAGAGCCTTGCGGGACAGCTCCTACGAGCAGTACTTC CASRALRDSSYEQYF
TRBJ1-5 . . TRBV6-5 TGTGCCAGCAGTTACCTATTCAATCAGCCCCAGCATTTT CASSYLFNQPQHF
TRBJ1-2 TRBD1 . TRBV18 TGTGCCAGCTCCCTCTTCGGACAGGGGACTTCAAACTATGGCTACACCTTC CASSLFGQGTSNYGYTF
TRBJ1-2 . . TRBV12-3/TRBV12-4 TGTGCCAGCAGTAATTCTAACTATGGCTACACCTTC CASSNSNYGYTF
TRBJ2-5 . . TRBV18 TGTGCCAGCTCACCAATGCAGGGTTTCGAGACCCAGTACTTC CASSPMQGFETQYF
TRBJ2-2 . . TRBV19 TGTGCCAGTAAGAACACCGGGGAGCTGTTTTTT CASKNTGELFF
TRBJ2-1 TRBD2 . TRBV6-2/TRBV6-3 TGTGCCAGCAGGGCCAGCGGGGGATACAATGAGCAGTTCTTC CASRASGGYNEQFF
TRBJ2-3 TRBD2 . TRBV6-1 TGTGCCAGCACCAGACTAGCGGGAGAGGGCGATACGCAGTATTTT CASTRLAGEGDTQYF
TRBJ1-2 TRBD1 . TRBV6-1 TGTGCCAGCAGTCTAAACCGAGGGACAGGTCGCGGCTACACCTTC CASSLNRGTGRGYTF
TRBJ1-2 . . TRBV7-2 TGTGCCAGCAGCGAAAGACAGAACATGTATGGCTACACCTTC CASSERQNMYGYTF
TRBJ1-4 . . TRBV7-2 TGTGCCAGCAGCAACTCCGGGAATGGCGCTGAAAAACTGTTTTTT CASSNSGNGAEKLFF
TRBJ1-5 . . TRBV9 TGTGCCAGCAGCGTAGGGGCAGGGACGGGCACCAATCAGCCCCAGCATTTT CASSVGAGTGTNQPQHF
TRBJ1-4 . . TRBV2 TGTGCCAGCAGGGACGTTGGTGAAAAACTGTTTTTT CASRDVGEKLFF
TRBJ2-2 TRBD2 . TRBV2 TGTGCCAGCAGTGTAGGGCTAGCGGGCGACGGGGAGCTGTTTTTT CASSVGLAGDGELFF